These 24 T cell receptor beta chains originate from one sample sequenced in a study of brain T cells in children with intractable seizures. Clones were read by immunoSEQ multiplex PCR, and TCRdb kept only the in-frame ones, dropping some. The sample lists a few hundred thousand clones; about 93% were seen once. Time point noted: blood from clinic visit 5 months post-surgery; TSC patient then seizure free. The sample in question was peripheral blood, obtained about 5 months after surgery. The receptors shown here come from a boy under two years old with tuberous sclerosis and intractable seizures.

The V call is TRBV7-2, the J call TRBJ2-2, with 7 bases identical to TRBD1. The CDR3 contains 14 residues. Germline V lookup: CDR1 SGHTA, CDR2 FQGNSA. After removal of 5 bases from V and 5 bases from J, the junction contained 5 bases not matched to a gene. Written as DNA, the CDR3 is TGTGCCAGCAGCGGGGGACAGCGGACCGGGGAGCTGTTTTTT. Protein product: CASSGGQRTGELFF.

The V and J genes are TRBV19 and TRBJ2-1; D perhaps matches TRBD2 (6 bases). The CDR3 runs to 17 residues. V was shortened by 6 bases and J by 6 bases, with 24 bases between the two germline ends. Germline loops: CDR1 LNHDA, CDR2 SQIVND (reference sequence). For the CDR3, the DNA is TGTGCCAGTAGGCCCGGCTCGGGACTCTTCCCCGCCAATGAGCAGTTCTTC. Amino acids: CASRPGSGLFPANEQFF.

This chain links TRBV6-5 with TRBJ2-7, with D perhaps matching TRBD2 (6 bases). In germline, CDR1 is MNHEY, CDR2 SVGAGI. V lost 0 bases and J lost 7, with 13 bases in between. CDR3 length equals 14 residues. The CDR3 protein is CASSYSSGVGEQYF. CDR3 bases: TGTGCCAGCAGTTACTCCTCGGGAGTGGGTGAGCAGTACTTC.

The chain carries TRBV25-1 and TRBJ2-7; 7 nucleotides line up with TRBD1. The CDR3 runs to 13 residues. Per germline, CDR1 MGHDK and CDR2 SYGVNS. V dropped 4 bases and J dropped 2; count of bases not matched to a gene: 2. The CDR3 nucleotides are TGTGCCAGCAGTGGTCAGGGGGCCTACGAGCAGTACTTC. This codes for CASSGQGAYEQYF.

The CDR3 here is CASRAGSSTNTEAFF. The CDR3 coding sequence is TGTGCCAGTAGGGCCGGAAGTTCCACGAACACTGAAGCTTTCTTT. This chain links TRBV19 with TRBJ1-1; D is unclear. Trimming cost V 6 bases and J 1 base, with 15 bases left between them. The CDR3 runs to 15 residues. Per germline, CDR1 LNHDA and CDR2 SQIVND (reference sequence).

The chain has TRBV6-5 and TRBJ2-7; D remains ambiguous. Germline lookup yields CDR1 MNHEY and CDR2 SVGAGI. V was trimmed by 6 bases and J by 5 bases, leaving 11 bases between them. The CDR3 consists of 12 residues. CDR3 in DNA: TGTGCCAGCAGCAACGCTGGAGACGAGCAGTACTTC. Translating gives CASSNAGDEQYF.

The V and J genes are TRBV5-1 and TRBJ2-3; the match to TRBD2 covers 13 bases. V shed 0 bases and J 4 bases; nucleotides not matched to a gene: 2. Germline-derived CDR1 and CDR2 are SGHRS and YFSETQ. The CDR3 is made up of 16 amino acids. The CDR3 sequence is CASSLATSGGPDTQYF. CDR3 nucleotides: TGCGCCAGCAGCTTGGCGACTAGCGGGGGGCCAGATACGCAGTATTTT.

The chain combines TRBV30 with TRBJ2-2, with D possibly being TRBD1 or TRBD2 (6 bases each). The CDR3 consists of 15 residues. Trimming removed 0 bases from V and 6 bases from J, with 14 bases in between. Germline assignment: CDR1 GTSNPN and CDR2 SVGIG (reference sequence). As DNA, the CDR3 is TGTGCCTGGAGTGTAGGGGGGAGTCAGGCCGGGGAGCTGTTTTTT. Translation: CAWSVGGSQAGELFF. Full variable domain (outside the CDR3, taken from reference TRBV30 and TRBJ2-2): SQTIHQWPATLVQPVGSPLSLECTVEGTSNPNLYWYRQAAGRGLQLLFYSVGIGQISSEVPQNLSASRPQDRQFILSSKKLLLSDSGFYLCAWSVGGSQAGELFFGEGSRLTVL.

The chain has TRBV19 and TRBJ2-7, with 9 bases identical to TRBD1. CDR1 and CDR2 (germline): LNHDA, SQIVND (reference sequence). J lost 6 bases, V lost 4 bases, and 10 bases had no gene match. This CDR3 region has 15 residues. In nucleotides, the CDR3 is TGTGCCAGTAGTAGGAGGACAGGGGAATTGGCCGAGCAGTACTTC. Translating gives CASSRRTGELAEQYF.

This clone was observed a handful of times. The gene calls are TRBV5-1 and TRBJ2-7; D unclear. Germline V CDR1 and CDR2: SGHRS, YFSETQ. V was cut by 4 bases and J by 6 bases, with 14 bases left in between. This CDR3 has 13 amino acids. This chain's CDR3 is CASSQDGPSEQYF. CDR3 nucleotide sequence: TGCGCCAGCAGCCAGGACGGGCCGAGCGAGCAGTACTTC.

V and J are TRBV27 and TRBJ2-2, with D unclear. This CDR3 spans 14 amino acids. V was shortened by 5 bases and J by 6 bases, with 13 bases between the two germline ends. Germline V gene data show CDR1 as MNHEY and CDR2 as SMNVEV (reference sequence). The CDR3 DNA follows: TGTGCCAGCAGTCCACCGTTGAGCTCCGGGGAGCTGTTTTTT. It codes for CASSPPLSSGELFF.

This chain connects TRBV5-1 to TRBJ1-5; D gene uncertain. This CDR3 spans 15 amino acids. The V and J ends lost 0 bases and 2 bases respectively, with 9 bases between them. The germline CDR1 and CDR2 sequences are SGHRS and YFSETQ. Written as DNA, the CDR3 is TGCGCCAGCAGCTTGGATGGGCAGGGCAATCAGCCCCAGCATTTT. Amino acid sequence: CASSLDGQGNQPQHF.

V is TRBV14 and J is TRBJ2-7; unclear D gene. Germline V gene data show CDR1 as SGHDN and CDR2 as FVKESK. The V end lost 0 bases, the J end lost 3 bases, and 6 bases lay between the germline ends. This CDR3 has 13 amino acids. The CDR3 DNA reads TGTGCCAGCAGCCAAGATCGGCGCTACGAGCAGTACTTC. As protein: CASSQDRRYEQYF.

The V gene is TRBV30, the J gene TRBJ1-5, with a tentative D call TRBD1 (5 bases). This CDR3 comprises 15 residues. The V and J ends lost 2 bases and 0 bases respectively, with 11 bases between them. The germline gives CDR1 GTSNPN, CDR2 SVGIG (reference sequence). CDR3 nucleotides: TGTGCCTGGAGTCTGACAGCCTATAGCAATCAGCCCCAGCATTTT. This gives the protein CAWSLTAYSNQPQHF.

The chain has TRBV2 and TRBJ1-3; no clear D gene. Germline V gene sequence: CDR1 SNHLY, CDR2 FYNNEI. The ends were cut back, 2 bases at V and 3 bases at J, with 8 bases in the middle. The CDR3 is 14 residues long. CDR3 residues: CASSENTGGNTIYF. As DNA, the CDR3 is TGTGCCAGCAGTGAAAATACGGGTGGAAACACCATATATTTT.

This chain connects TRBV4-2 to TRBJ2-7; 9 bases agree with TRBD2. There are 17 residues in the CDR3. Germline lookup yields CDR1 LGHNA and CDR2 YNFKEQ. V shed 1 base and J 7 bases; nucleotides not matched to a gene: 14. The CDR3 is CASSQVSASGTTGEQYF. The CDR3, as DNA: TGTGCCAGCAGCCAAGTGTCGGCTAGCGGGACTACGGGGGAGCAGTACTTC.

The chain links TRBV6-6 to TRBJ1-1, with D unclear. The CDR3 spans 12 residues. V was pared by 6 bases and J by 0 bases, with 5 bases between. Germline loops: CDR1 MNHNY, CDR2 SVGAGI (reference sequence). CDR3 loop: CASRRLNTEAFF. The CDR3 DNA reads TGTGCCAGCAGACGTTTGAACACTGAAGCTTTCTTT.

The chain is built from TRBV12-5 and TRBJ1-6; no reliable D call. Germline assignment: CDR1 LGHNT and CDR2 FRNRAP. CDR3 length: 12 amino acids. Between the trimmed V and J ends, which lost 3 bases and 10 bases, there was a span of 7 bases. In nucleotides, the CDR3 is TGTGCTAGTGGTTTAGATGAGTCACCCCTCCACTTT. Translation: CASGLDESPLHF.

This CDR3 is CAISDWQGASNEQFF. In nucleotides, the CDR3 is TGTGCCATCAGTGATTGGCAGGGGGCGAGCAATGAGCAGTTCTTC. The chain employs TRBV10-3 and TRBJ2-1; 8 nucleotides agree with TRBD1. Germline lookup yields CDR1 ENHRY and CDR2 SYGVKD. The junction had 7 bases not matched to a gene; V was cut back by 3 bases and J by 6 bases. The CDR3 loop spans 15 amino acids.

This chain connects TRBV6-5 to TRBJ2-7; TRBD1 matches at 8 bases. Germline trimming cut 6 bases from V and 7 bases from J; bases unmatched to any gene: 8. CDR3 length equals 13 residues. CDR1 and CDR2 (germline): MNHEY, SVGAGI. The CDR3 reads CASRPTGAWEQYF. In DNA, the CDR3 is TGTGCCAGCAGACCGACAGGGGCCTGGGAGCAGTACTTC.

This clone was seen a single time. This chain joins TRBV6-5 and TRBJ2-7; D uncertain. Trimming pared 2 bases from V and 5 bases from J, leaving 4 bases between. Germline CDR1 is MNHEY and CDR2 is SVGAGI. This CDR3 contains 11 residues. The CDR3 DNA reads as TGTGCCAGCAGTTACGGCCACGAGCAGTACTTC. This sequence encodes CASSYGHEQYF.

V and J are TRBV29-1 and TRBJ1-6, with D unresolved. The V gene's germline CDR1 is SQVTM and CDR2 ANQGSEA. This CDR3 contains 14 residues. V lost 6 bases, J lost 5 bases, and 14 bases lay in between. The CDR3 region has the DNA TGCAGCGTGAGTACCGGGCTCCATAATTCACCCCTCCACTTT. Its protein is CSVSTGLHNSPLHF.

This clone was seen once. The chain has TRBV7-9 and TRBJ1-6; 7 nucleotides align to TRBD1. The germline CDR1 and CDR2 sequences are SEHNR and FQNEAQ (reference sequence). The CDR3 length is 18 residues. V lost 4 bases, J lost 5 bases, and 14 bases stayed unmatched. The CDR3 DNA is TGTGCCAGCAGCTCATTATATGGACGGGACAGAAATAATTCACCCCTCCACTTT. Protein: CASSSLYGRDRNNSPLHF.

This rearrangement joins TRBV4-2 to TRBJ1-6, with D possibly matching TRBD1 (5 bases). The V gene lost 0 bases and the J gene lost 13 bases, with 22 bases spanning the gap. The CDR3 length is 17 residues. CDR1 and CDR2 from the germline V gene are LGHNA and YNFKEQ. Here the CDR3 DNA reads TGTGCCAGCAGCCAAGAGGGGGGTAGGGTTACGATGGGTCCCCTCCACTTT. Its translation is CASSQEGGRVTMGPLHF.